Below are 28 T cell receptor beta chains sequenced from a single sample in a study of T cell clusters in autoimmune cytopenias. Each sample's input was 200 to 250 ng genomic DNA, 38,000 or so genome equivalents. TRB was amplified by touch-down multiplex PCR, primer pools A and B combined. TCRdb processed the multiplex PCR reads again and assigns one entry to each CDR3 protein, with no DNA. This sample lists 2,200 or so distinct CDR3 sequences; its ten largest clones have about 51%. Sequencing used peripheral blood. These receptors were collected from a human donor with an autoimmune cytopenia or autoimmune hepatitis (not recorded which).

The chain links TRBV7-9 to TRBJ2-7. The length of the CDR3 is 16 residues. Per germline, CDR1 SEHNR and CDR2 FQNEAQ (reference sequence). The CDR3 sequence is CASSLARRVGSSEQYF. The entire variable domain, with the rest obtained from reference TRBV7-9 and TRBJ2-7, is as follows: DTGVSQNPRHKITKRGQNVTFRCDPISEHNRLYWYRQTLGQGPEFLTYFQNEAQLEKSRLLSDRFSAERPKGSFSTLEIQRTEQGDSAMYLCASSLARRVGSSEQYFGPGTRLTVT.

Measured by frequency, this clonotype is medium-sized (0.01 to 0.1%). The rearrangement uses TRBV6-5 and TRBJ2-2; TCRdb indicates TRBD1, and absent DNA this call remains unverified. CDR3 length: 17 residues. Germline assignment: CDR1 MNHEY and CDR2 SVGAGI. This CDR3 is CASQVFWGGMDTGELFF.

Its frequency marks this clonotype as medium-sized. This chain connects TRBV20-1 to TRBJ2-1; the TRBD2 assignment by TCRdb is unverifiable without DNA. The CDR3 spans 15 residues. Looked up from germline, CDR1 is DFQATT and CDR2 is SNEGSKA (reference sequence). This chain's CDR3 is CSAALLRGAYNEQFF.

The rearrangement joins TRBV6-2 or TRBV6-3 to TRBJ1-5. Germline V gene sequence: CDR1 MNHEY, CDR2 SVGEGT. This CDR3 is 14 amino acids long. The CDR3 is CASSPTVQSDPQHF.

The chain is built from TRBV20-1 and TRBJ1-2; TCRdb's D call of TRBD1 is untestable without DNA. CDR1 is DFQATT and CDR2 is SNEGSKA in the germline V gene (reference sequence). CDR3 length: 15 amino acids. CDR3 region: CSARPRQGWDYGYTF.

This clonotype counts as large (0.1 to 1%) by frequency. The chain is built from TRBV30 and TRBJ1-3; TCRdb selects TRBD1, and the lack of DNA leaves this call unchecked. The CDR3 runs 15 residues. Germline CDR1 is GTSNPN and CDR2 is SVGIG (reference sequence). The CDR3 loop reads CAWSADRIRRHTIYF.

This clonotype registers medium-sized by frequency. The CDR3 reads CASSPRGKGAHEQYF. The chain combines TRBV18 with TRBJ2-7; TCRdb names TRBD1, which stays unverified in the absence of DNA. Germline V lookup: CDR1 KGHSH, CDR2 LQKENI. The CDR3 is 15 amino acids.

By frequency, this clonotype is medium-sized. The CDR3 here is CASSLVADPLILAATYEQYF. V and J are TRBV11-2 and TRBJ2-7; no DNA is available, so the TRBD1 call from TCRdb remains unchecked. The CDR3 has 20 residues. CDR1 is SGHAT, CDR2 FQNNGV, per germline.

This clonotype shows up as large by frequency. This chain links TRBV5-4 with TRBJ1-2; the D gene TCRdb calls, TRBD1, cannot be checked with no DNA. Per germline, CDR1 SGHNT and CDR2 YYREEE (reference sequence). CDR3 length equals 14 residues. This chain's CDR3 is CASSWGQGAKGYTF.

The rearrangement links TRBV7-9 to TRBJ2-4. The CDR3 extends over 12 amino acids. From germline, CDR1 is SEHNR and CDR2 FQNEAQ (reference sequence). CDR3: CASSLSQNIQYF.

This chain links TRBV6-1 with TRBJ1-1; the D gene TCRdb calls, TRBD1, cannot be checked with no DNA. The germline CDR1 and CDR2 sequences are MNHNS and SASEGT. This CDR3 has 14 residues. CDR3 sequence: CASSARTGDEEAFF.

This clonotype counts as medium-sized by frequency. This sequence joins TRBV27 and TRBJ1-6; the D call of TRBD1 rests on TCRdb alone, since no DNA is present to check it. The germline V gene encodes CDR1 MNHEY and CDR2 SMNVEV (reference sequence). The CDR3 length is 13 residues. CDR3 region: CASLWRRGSPLHF.

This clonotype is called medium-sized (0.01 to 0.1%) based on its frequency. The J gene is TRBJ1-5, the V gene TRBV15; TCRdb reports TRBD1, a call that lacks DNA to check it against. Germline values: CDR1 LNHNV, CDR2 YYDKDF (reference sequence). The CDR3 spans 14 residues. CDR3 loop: CATSRTGQYQPQHF. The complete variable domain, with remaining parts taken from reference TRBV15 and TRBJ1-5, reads DAMVIQNPRYQVTQFGKPVTLSCSQTLNHNVMYWYQQKSSQAPKLLFHYYDKDFNNEADTPDNFQSRRPNTSFCFLDIRSPGLGDTAMYLCATSRTGQYQPQHFGDGTRLSIL.

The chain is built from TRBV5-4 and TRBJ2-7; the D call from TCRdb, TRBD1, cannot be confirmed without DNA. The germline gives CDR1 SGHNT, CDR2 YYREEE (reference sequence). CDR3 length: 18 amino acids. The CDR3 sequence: CASSLYTTPGAYTYEQYF.

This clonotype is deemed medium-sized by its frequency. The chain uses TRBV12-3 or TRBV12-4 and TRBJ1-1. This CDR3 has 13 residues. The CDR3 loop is CASSLQENTEAFF.

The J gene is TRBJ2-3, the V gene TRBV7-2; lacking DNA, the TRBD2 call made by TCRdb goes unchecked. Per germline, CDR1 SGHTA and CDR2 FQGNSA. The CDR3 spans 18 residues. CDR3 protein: CASSLGLAGDPSTDTQYF.

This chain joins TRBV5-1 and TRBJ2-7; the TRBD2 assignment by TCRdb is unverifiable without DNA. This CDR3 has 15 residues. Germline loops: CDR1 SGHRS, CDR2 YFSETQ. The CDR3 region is CASSLVTSGIYEQYF.

CDR3 sequence: CASSQDPASLAGYTDTQYF. The chain links TRBV4-3 to TRBJ2-3; lacking DNA, the TRBD2 call made by TCRdb goes unchecked. This CDR3 comprises 19 residues. In germline, CDR1 is LGHNA, CDR2 YSLEER.

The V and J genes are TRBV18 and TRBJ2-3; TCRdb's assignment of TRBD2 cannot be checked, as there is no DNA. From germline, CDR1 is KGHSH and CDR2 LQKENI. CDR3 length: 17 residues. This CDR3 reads CASSPSGASGRGDTQYF.

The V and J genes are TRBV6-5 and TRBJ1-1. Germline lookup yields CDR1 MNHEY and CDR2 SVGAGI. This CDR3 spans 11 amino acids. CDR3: CASGGGTEAFF.

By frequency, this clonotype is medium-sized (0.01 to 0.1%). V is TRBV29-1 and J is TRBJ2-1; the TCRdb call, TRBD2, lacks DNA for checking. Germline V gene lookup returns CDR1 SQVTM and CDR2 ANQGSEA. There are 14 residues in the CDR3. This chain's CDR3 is CSGAGLRSYNEQFF.

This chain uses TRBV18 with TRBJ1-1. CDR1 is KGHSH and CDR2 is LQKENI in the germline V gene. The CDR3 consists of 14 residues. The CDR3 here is CASSSTGVNTEAFF.

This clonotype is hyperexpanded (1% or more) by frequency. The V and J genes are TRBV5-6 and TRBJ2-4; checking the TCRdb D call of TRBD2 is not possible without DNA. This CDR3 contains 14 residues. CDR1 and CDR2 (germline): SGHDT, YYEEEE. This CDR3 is CARGLAKDKNIQYF.

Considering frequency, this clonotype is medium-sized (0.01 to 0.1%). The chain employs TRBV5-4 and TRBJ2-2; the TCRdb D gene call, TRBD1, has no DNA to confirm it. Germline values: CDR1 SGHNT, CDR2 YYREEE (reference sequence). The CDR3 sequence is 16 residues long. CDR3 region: CASSLSNRAGTGELFF.

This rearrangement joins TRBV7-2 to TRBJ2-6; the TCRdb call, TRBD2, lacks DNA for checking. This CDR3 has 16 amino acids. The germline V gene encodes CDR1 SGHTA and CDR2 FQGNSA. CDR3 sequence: CASSLVGQFGANVLTF.

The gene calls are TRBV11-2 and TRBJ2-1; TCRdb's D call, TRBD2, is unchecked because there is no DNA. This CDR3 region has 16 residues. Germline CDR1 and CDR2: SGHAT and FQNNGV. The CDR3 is CASSSTSGGEYNEQFF.

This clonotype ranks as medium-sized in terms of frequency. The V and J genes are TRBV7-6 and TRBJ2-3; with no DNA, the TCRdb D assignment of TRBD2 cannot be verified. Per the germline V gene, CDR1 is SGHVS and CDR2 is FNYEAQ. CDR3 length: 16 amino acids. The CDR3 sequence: CASSSTSGASTDTQYF.

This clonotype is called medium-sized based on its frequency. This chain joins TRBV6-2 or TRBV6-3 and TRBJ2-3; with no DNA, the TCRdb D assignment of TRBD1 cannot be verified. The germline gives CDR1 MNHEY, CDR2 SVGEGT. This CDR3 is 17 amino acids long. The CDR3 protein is CASSPGGKGRSTDTQYF.